What follows describes a single T cell receptor beta chain. This entry is derived from a study of blood T cell repertoires in COVID-19. Whole-study context: T cells, B-cell-depleted T cells, or PBMCs supplied cDNA or gDNA.

Sequencing was performed with immunoSEQ multiplex PCR; in TCRdb, only in-frame clones are kept and a portion is missing. The sample has some 230,000 clones, around 83% seen once. J gave up 4 bases and V 4 bases, and 1 base lay outside the gene matches. Germline lookup yields CDR1 ENHRY and CDR2 SYGVKD. This CDR3 spans 13 amino acids. The chain carries TRBV10-3 and TRBJ2-1; TRBD2 matches at 7 bases. What was sequenced was peripheral blood. The sequence was collected from a woman in her 50s with acute or convalescent COVID-19. CDR3 coding DNA: TGTGCCATCAGTGGGGGAGGGTACAATGAGCAGTTCTTC. Protein: CAISGGGYNEQFF.